A selection of T cell receptor beta chains follows, all from one sample in a study of cytomegalovirus exposure and HLA in healthy donors. Sequenced by immunoSEQ multiplex PCR; TCRdb stores in-frame clones only, minus some. The sample yields roughly 120,000 clones, about 66% seen once. Source material: PBMCs. The source of these receptors is a man aged 25 to 40 in good health and CMV-seropositive. CDR3s include the opening cysteine and the closing phenylalanine or tryptophan. The order of the fields is clone size, J gene, V gene, D gene, CDR3 protein, CDR3 DNA. D genes are given only for firm matches. Not all rows give a size; the values are once, few, many and, for expanded clones, a class.

NA | TRBJ1-1 | TRBV5-6 | NA | CASRRRQNPNTEAFF | TGTGCCAGCAGAAGACGACAGAACCCGAACACTGAAGCTTTCTTT
NA | TRBJ2-1 | TRBV11-3 | NA | CASSFTSSYNEQFF | TGTGCCAGCAGCTTCACGAGCTCCTACAATGAGCAGTTCTTC
NA | TRBJ1-1 | TRBV6-1 | NA | CASRTQTMNTEAFF | TGTGCCAGCAGGACACAGACTATGAACACTGAAGCTTTCTTT
few | TRBJ2-7 | TRBV6-5 | NA | CASSYDQGRYEQYF | TGTGCCAGCAGTTACGATCAGGGGCGGTACGAGCAGTACTTC
NA | TRBJ1-1 | TRBV7-3 | TRBD1 | CASSASRQGLNTEAFF | TGTGCCAGCAGCGCAAGCCGACAGGGGCTGAACACTGAAGCTTTCTTT
NA | TRBJ2-1 | TRBV7-6 | TRBD2 | CASSSSLAGAYNEQFF | TGTGCCAGCAGCTCCTCACTAGCGGGAGCATACAATGAGCAGTTCTTC
NA | TRBJ2-1 | TRBV27 | TRBD1 | CASSRQGGDEQFF | TGTGCCAGCAGTCGACAGGGGGGGGATGAGCAGTTCTTC
NA | TRBJ1-5 | TRBV7-9 | NA | CASSLTGNQPQHF | TGTGCCAGCAGTCTAACAGGGAATCAGCCCCAGCATTTT
NA | TRBJ2-1 | TRBV2 | NA | CASRQAPMDEQFF | TGTGCCAGCAGGCAGGCCCCTATGGATGAGCAGTTCTTC
NA | TRBJ1-5 | TRBV2 | NA | CASSDAGYVGPQHF | TGTGCCAGCAGTGATGCGGGGTATGTGGGGCCCCAGCATTTT
NA | TRBJ1-2 | TRBV7-2 | NA | CASSTTGLRGYTF | TGTGCCAGCAGTACTACAGGGTTACGCGGCTACACCTTC
NA | TRBJ2-7 | TRBV28 | NA | CASSPPVGGLYEQYF | TGTGCCAGCAGTCCCCCCGTGGGCGGGCTTTACGAGCAGTACTTC
NA | TRBJ1-4 | TRBV7-9 | NA | CASSYTRFNEKLFF | TGTGCCAGCAGCTATACACGATTTAATGAAAAACTGTTTTTT
few | TRBJ2-7 | TRBV6-6 | TRBD2 | CASSRLGGRGEYEQYF | TGTGCCAGCAGTAGGTTGGGCGGGAGGGGAGAATACGAGCAGTACTTC
NA | TRBJ2-1 | TRBV9 | NA | CASSPRFGYNEQFF | TGTGCCAGCAGCCCCCGGTTTGGCTACAATGAGCAGTTCTTC
NA | TRBJ2-7 | TRBV7-9 | NA | CASQLFAGNPYEQYF | TGTGCCAGCCAGCTTTTCGCCGGGAACCCCTACGAGCAGTACTTC
NA | TRBJ1-5 | TRBV6-6 | TRBD1 | CASSLQGHQPQHF | TGTGCCAGCAGTTTACAGGGGCATCAGCCCCAGCATTTT
NA | TRBJ2-3 | TRBV11-2 | NA | CASSFGQFGRHTDTQYF | TGTGCCAGCAGCTTCGGCCAATTTGGCAGACACACAGATACGCAGTATTTT
NA | TRBJ2-7 | TRBV15 | TRBD1 | CATSRAPFVTGGGSEQYF | TGTGCCACCAGCAGAGCGCCGTTTGTGACAGGGGGGGGCTCCGAGCAGTACTTC
NA | TRBJ1-4 | TRBV29-1 | TRBD1 | CSVGDRGRNEKLFF | TGCAGCGTTGGGGACAGGGGAAGGAATGAAAAACTGTTTTTT
few | TRBJ2-7 | TRBV2 | TRBD1 | CASRPGQGYEQYF | TGTGCCAGCAGGCCGGGACAGGGGTACGAGCAGTACTTC
NA | TRBJ2-1 | TRBV4-1 | TRBD2 | CASSQDPGLAVFLSYNEQFF | TGCGCCAGCAGCCAAGATCCCGGACTAGCGGTTTTCCTCTCCTACAATGAGCAGTTCTTC
few | TRBJ1-4 | TRBV5-6 | TRBD1 | CASSLVRTGSEKLFF | TGTGCCAGCAGCTTGGTTCGGACAGGGTCAGAAAAACTGTTTTTT
NA | TRBJ2-1 | TRBV10-1 | TRBD2 | CASSEHPSGTYNEQFF | TGCGCCAGCAGTGAGCATCCTAGCGGGACCTACAATGAGCAGTTCTTC
NA | TRBJ2-1 | TRBV5-1 | TRBD2 | CASSLGTSGGYNEQFF | TGCGCCAGCAGCTTGGGGACTAGCGGAGGGTACAATGAGCAGTTCTTC
NA | TRBJ2-7 | TRBV14 | NA | CASSQEWQSGYEQYF | TGTGCCAGCAGCCAAGAATGGCAGAGCGGCTACGAGCAGTACTTC
few | TRBJ1-1 | TRBV5-1 | TRBD1 | CASSLDRGVGTEAFF | TGCGCCAGCAGCTTGGACAGGGGGGTCGGCACTGAAGCTTTCTTT
NA | TRBJ1-3 | TRBV30 | TRBD1 | CAWSRTGSGNTIYF | TGTGCCTGGAGTAGGACAGGCTCTGGAAACACCATATATTTT
NA | TRBJ2-3 | TRBV29-1 | NA | CSARGDRTDTQYF | TGCAGCGCCCGGGGAGACCGCACAGATACGCAGTATTTT
NA | TRBJ1-6 | TRBV9 | NA | CASSDSSYNSPLHF | TGTGCCAGCAGCGACAGCTCCTATAATTCACCCCTCCACTTT
few | TRBJ2-1 | TRBV5-1 | TRBD2 | CASGPGLAGSVDEQFF | TGCGCCAGCGGGCCGGGACTAGCGGGGTCGGTCGATGAGCAGTTCTTC
NA | TRBJ2-7 | TRBV27 | TRBD1 | CASSPNRGRYEQYF | TGTGCCAGCAGTCCAAACAGGGGGCGGTACGAGCAGTACTTC
NA | TRBJ2-7 | TRBV5-4 | NA | CASSQGSSYEQYF | TGTGCCAGCAGCCAGGGCAGCTCCTACGAGCAGTACTTC
NA | TRBJ2-5 | TRBV18 | NA | CASSPDQETQYF | TGTGCCAGCTCACCCGACCAAGAGACCCAGTACTTC
few | TRBJ2-7 | TRBV19 | NA | CASSIGGSPYEQYF | TGTGCCAGTAGTATAGGAGGGAGCCCCTACGAGCAGTACTTC
NA | TRBJ1-4 | TRBV28 | NA | CASISYAGAREKLFF | TGTGCCAGCATAAGCTACGCGGGGGCGCGGGAAAAACTGTTTTTT
NA | TRBJ2-1 | TRBV11-1 | NA | CASSPSSYNEQFF | TGTGCCAGCAGCCCTTCGTCGTACAATGAGCAGTTCTTC
few | TRBJ2-7 | TRBV7-3 | TRBD1 | CASSLRGGQGGYEQYF | TGTGCCAGCAGCCTAAGGGGAGGACAGGGAGGCTACGAGCAGTACTTC
NA | TRBJ1-1 | TRBV19 | NA | CASSIGQKYKNTEAFF | TGTGCCAGTAGTATAGGACAGAAGTACAAGAACACTGAAGCTTTCTTT
once | TRBJ1-4 | TRBV5-1 | NA | CASSLVGVANEKLFF | TGCGCCAGCAGCCTCGTAGGGGTTGCTAATGAAAAACTGTTTTTT
few | TRBJ2-1 | TRBV2 | NA | CASRRDFGEQFF | TGTGCCAGCAGGAGGGATTTTGGTGAGCAGTTCTTC
NA | TRBJ2-5 | TRBV9 | TRBD1 | CASSPRQGAGETQYF | TGTGCCAGCAGCCCCCGTCAGGGGGCAGGGGAGACCCAGTACTTC
NA | TRBJ2-2 | TRBV9 | TRBD2 | CASSARAGLVPGELFF | TGTGCCAGCAGCGCGAGAGCGGGACTAGTCCCCGGGGAGCTGTTTTTT
NA | TRBJ2-5 | TRBV25-1 | TRBD2 | CASSRLAGGLLETQYF | TGTGCCAGCAGTCGGCTAGCGGGAGGGTTACTGGAGACCCAGTACTTC
NA | TRBJ2-1 | TRBV4-3 | NA | CASSPITGFQWDEQFF | TGCGCCAGCAGCCCTATTACAGGATTCCAGTGGGATGAGCAGTTCTTC
NA | TRBJ2-7 | TRBV29-1 | NA | CSAYSGTDSEQYF | TGCAGCGCCTATTCCGGGACGGACAGCGAGCAGTACTTC
few | TRBJ1-4 | TRBV18 | NA | CASSVGQGEKLFF | TGTGCCAGCTCAGTCGGTCAGGGGGAAAAACTGTTTTTT
NA | TRBJ1-2 | TRBV5-6 | NA | CASSLGGRVGKSYTF | TGTGCCAGCAGCTTGGGGGGCAGGGTGGGGAAAAGCTACACCTTC
NA | TRBJ2-1 | TRBV6-4 | NA | CASSVASSGNEQFF | TGTGCCAGCAGTGTGGCTAGCTCGGGCAATGAGCAGTTCTTC
NA | TRBJ2-3 | TRBV9 | TRBD2 | CASSWTSSPSTDTQYF | TGTGCCAGCAGCTGGACTAGCAGCCCTAGCACAGATACGCAGTATTTT
NA | TRBJ2-7 | TRBV15 | TRBD2 | CATSRGGVLTSPKGYEQYF | TGTGCCACCAGCAGAGGGGGGGTCCTGACTAGCCCGAAGGGGTACGAGCAGTACTTC
NA | TRBJ2-2 | TRBV5-1 | NA | CASSSATSQNTGELFF | TGCGCCAGCAGCTCCGCAACGTCACAGAACACCGGGGAGCTGTTTTTT
NA | TRBJ2-2 | TRBV7-8 | TRBD1 | CASSGWTGGNTGELFF | TGTGCCAGCAGCGGGTGGACAGGGGGCAACACCGGGGAGCTGTTTTTT
NA | TRBJ2-7 | TRBV7-9 | TRBD1 | CASSFTGGYYEQYF | TGTGCCAGCAGCTTTACAGGGGGGTATTACGAGCAGTACTTC
NA | TRBJ1-3 | TRBV21-1 | NA | CANFWVGLSSGNTIYF | TGTGCCAACTTTTGGGTGGGCTTGTCCTCTGGAAACACCATATATTTT
NA | TRBJ1-1 | TRBV9 | TRBD1 | CASSVGPTGTEAFF | TGTGCCAGCAGCGTAGGTCCGACAGGGACTGAAGCTTTCTTT
NA | TRBJ2-2 | TRBV7-3 | TRBD2 | CASSYPGLAGTGELFF | TGTGCCAGCAGCTATCCGGGACTAGCGGGAACCGGGGAGCTGTTTTTT
NA | TRBJ1-5 | TRBV10-3 | NA | CASGSINQPQHF | TGCGCCTCAGGTTCGATCAATCAGCCCCAGCATTTT
NA | TRBJ2-3 | TRBV7-2 | NA | CASSLLSRSDTQYF | TGTGCCAGCAGCTTACTTTCCAGGTCAGATACGCAGTATTTT